This T cell receptor (beta chain) was sequenced during a study of T cells in localized non-small cell lung cancer. This clone has more than one count but fewer than ten. CDR1 and CDR2 (germline): KGHSH, LQKENI. Trimming removed 6 bases from V and 2 bases from J, with 10 bases in between. The CDR3 loop spans 13 amino acids. The method was immunoSEQ multiplex PCR; TCRdb's version includes in-frame clones alone and lacks a portion of them. Among roughly 1,500 clones listed, around a quarter were seen once. Sequenced material: normal lung tissue next to the tumor, taken before any cancer treatment. The clonotype comes from a male donor at least 60 years old with stage II squamous cell lung carcinoma. The chain couples TRBV18 to TRBJ2-5; maybe TRBD2 (5 bases). The CDR3 loop is CASSREGQETQYF. The DNA for the CDR3 is TGTGCCAGCTCCCGGGAAGGGCAAGAGACCCAGTACTTC.